The rows below give T cell receptor beta chains drawn from one sample of a study of cytomegalovirus exposure and HLA in healthy donors. TCRdb's copy holds only in-frame clones and misses some; the assay was immunoSEQ multiplex PCR. The sample lists 65,000 to 95,000 clones, 70% to 85% occurring once. Input material: PBMCs. The receptors here all came from a human donor in good health. CDR3s include the opening cysteine and the closing phenylalanine or tryptophan. Fields, in order: D gene, clone size, V gene, J gene, CDR3 protein, CDR3 DNA. The D gene is left open where the match is weak. Clone size is shown for a subset of rows, as once, few, many or a class of expanded clone.

.,once,TRBV6-5,TRBJ1-4,CASSVFLNEKLFF,TGTGCCAGCAGCGTATTTTTAAATGAAAAACTGTTTTTT
TRBD1,.,TRBV5-1,TRBJ2-6,CASSLSTGATSGANVLTF,TGCGCCAGCAGCTTGTCGACAGGGGCCACCTCTGGGGCCAACGTCCTGACTTTC
TRBD2,.,TRBV15,TRBJ2-3,CATSRRLAGGTTDTQYF,TGTGCCACCAGCAGAAGACTAGCGGGGGGTACCACAGATACGCAGTATTTT
.,.,TRBV6-5,TRBJ2-2,CASTDSWAGELFF,TGTGCCAGCACCGATAGCTGGGCCGGGGAGCTGTTTTTT
TRBD1,.,TRBV2,TRBJ1-3,CASSETGEGSGNTIYF,TGTGCCAGCAGTGAAACAGGGGAAGGCTCTGGAAACACCATATATTTT
TRBD1,.,TRBV6-1,TRBJ1-2,CASSEHTPGGNYGYTF,TGTGCCAGCAGTGAACATACCCCAGGGGGGAACTATGGCTACACCTTC
.,few,TRBV10-3,TRBJ1-4,CAISVRQWFEKLFF,TGTGCCATCAGTGTAAGACAGTGGTTTGAAAAACTGTTTTTT
.,.,TRBV7-2,TRBJ2-2,CASSFDWTNTGELFF,TGTGCCAGCAGCTTCGACTGGACTAACACCGGGGAGCTGTTTTTT
.,.,TRBV27,TRBJ1-4,CASSRRHSTNEKLFF,TGTGCCAGCAGTCGAAGACACTCAACTAATGAAAAACTGTTTTTT
.,.,TRBV2,TRBJ2-2,CASGGTGSSTGELFF,TGTGCCAGCGGGGGAACAGGGTCCAGCACCGGGGAGCTGTTTTTT
TRBD1,.,TRBV4-1,TRBJ1-5,CASSRQGHQPQHF,TGCGCCAGCAGTCGACAGGGTCATCAGCCCCAGCATTTT
.,.,TRBV5-1,TRBJ2-1,CASSSRGAGSTSFSYNEQFF,TGCGCCAGCAGCTCCCGGGGGGCGGGCTCAACAAGTTTCTCCTACAATGAGCAGTTCTTC
TRBD1,.,TRBV29-1,TRBJ2-7,CSTTGTGPYEQYF,TGCAGCACTACCGGGACAGGGCCTTACGAGCAGTACTTC
TRBD1,once,TRBV19,TRBJ1-2,CASSIVTGGLTIYGYTF,TGTGCCAGTAGTATTGTGACAGGGGGCCTCACGATTTATGGCTACACCTTC
TRBD1,few,TRBV6-5,TRBJ2-1,CASSRQGNSYNEQFF,TGTGCCAGCAGCCGACAGGGCAACTCCTACAATGAGCAGTTCTTC
TRBD1,.,TRBV7-2,TRBJ2-1,CASSLLLGQRTNEQFF,TGTGCCAGCAGCTTATTACTGGGACAGAGAACTAATGAGCAGTTCTTC
TRBD1,once,TRBV5-1,TRBJ2-5,CASSLRTGQETQYF,TGCGCCAGCAGCTTGAGGACAGGTCAAGAGACCCAGTACTTC
TRBD1,once,TRBV29-1,TRBJ2-7,CSVEWTGASYEQYF,TGCAGCGTTGAATGGACAGGGGCCTCCTACGAGCAGTACTTC
.,.,TRBV6-1,TRBJ2-2,CASSARPGAGELFF,TGTGCCAGCAGTGCCAGACCAGGCGCCGGGGAGCTGTTTTTT
TRBD1,once,TRBV5-1,TRBJ1-2,CASSLGQGDGYTF,TGCGCCAGCAGCTTGGGGCAGGGGGATGGCTACACCTTC
TRBD1,.,TRBV6-5,TRBJ2-7,CASSYPGQGTHEQYF,TGTGCCAGCAGTTACCCGGGACAGGGTACCCACGAGCAGTACTTC
.,few,TRBV9,TRBJ2-5,CASSEQGNGKETQYF,TGTGCCAGCAGCGAGCAAGGGAACGGGAAAGAGACCCAGTACTTC
TRBD2,.,TRBV7-8,TRBJ2-7,CASGREVQYF,TGTGCCAGCGGCCGGGAGGTGCAGTACTTC
.,.,TRBV5-6,TRBJ2-2,CASSFGHNTGELFF,TGTGCCAGCAGCTTTGGACACAACACCGGGGAGCTGTTTTTT
TRBD1,once,TRBV2,TRBJ2-5,CASSGTGSGETQYF,TGTGCCAGCAGTGGGACAGGGAGTGGAGAGACCCAGTACTTC
TRBD1,.,TRBV6-5,TRBJ1-2,CASSYDRVYGYPF,TGTGCCAGCAGTTACGACAGGGTCTATGGCTACCCCTTC
TRBD2,.,TRBV25-1,TRBJ2-1,CASSEGGGTQHEQFF,TGTGCCAGCAGTGAAGGGGGGGGGACCCAACATGAGCAGTTCTTC
.,.,TRBV6-5,TRBJ1-2,CASSYSASPYDGYTF,TGTGCCAGCAGTTACTCAGCGTCCCCCTACGATGGCTACACCTTC
TRBD1,.,TRBV7-6,TRBJ1-2,CASSETGGLDYGYTF,TGTGCCAGCAGCGAAACAGGGGGCCTGGACTATGGCTACACCTTC
TRBD2,.,TRBV6-6,TRBJ2-3,CASSYSGLAGKYF,TGTGCCAGCAGTTACTCGGGACTAGCGGGCAAGTATTTT
.,.,TRBV7-8,TRBJ2-7,CASSTQGSSYEQYF,TGTGCCAGCAGCACTCAGGGAAGCTCCTACGAGCAGTACTTC
TRBD1,.,TRBV2,TRBJ2-2,CASSEQGANTGELFF,TGTGCCAGCAGTGAACAGGGGGCGAACACCGGGGAGCTGTTTTTT
TRBD2,.,TRBV6-5,TRBJ2-7,CASSYRRGGAYEQYF,TGTGCCAGCAGTTACAGACGCGGGGGGGCCTACGAGCAGTACTTC
TRBD2,.,TRBV6-4,TRBJ2-3,CASSVSGGTDTQYF,TGTGCCAGCAGTGTTAGCGGGGGCACAGATACGCAGTATTTT
.,.,TRBV6-5,TRBJ1-1,CASSYGEDTEAFF,TGTGCCAGCAGTTACGGGGAGGACACTGAAGCTTTCTTT
TRBD2,few,TRBV10-2,TRBJ2-3,CASSATSGGTDTQYF,TGCGCCAGCAGTGCCACTAGCGGGGGAACAGATACGCAGTATTTT
TRBD1,.,TRBV10-3,TRBJ2-7,CAMAAGTGDEQYF,TGTGCCATGGCCGCCGGGACAGGGGACGAGCAGTACTTC
.,.,TRBV2,TRBJ1-1,CASTRAMSNTEAFF,TGTGCCAGCACCCGTGCGATGTCGAACACTGAAGCTTTCTTT
TRBD1,once,TRBV6-6,TRBJ1-2,CASSYRTGGDYGYTF,TGTGCCAGCAGTTACCGGACAGGGGGGGACTATGGCTACACCTTC
.,.,TRBV27,TRBJ2-7,CASSSRRVVGHEQYF,TGTGCCAGCAGTTCCCGTCGTGTCGTCGGTCACGAGCAGTACTTC
.,few,TRBV4-3,TRBJ2-2,CASSQLQGEGTGELFF,TGCGCCAGCAGCCAACTACAGGGGGAGGGCACCGGGGAGCTGTTTTTT
.,.,TRBV10-1,TRBJ2-3,CASSDRRESTDTQYF,TGCGCCAGCAGTGACAGGCGGGAAAGCACAGATACGCAGTATTTT
.,.,TRBV7-6,TRBJ2-3,CASSQGTDTQYF,TGTGCCAGCAGCCAGGGGACAGATACGCAGTATTTT
.,.,TRBV6-4,TRBJ2-7,CASSDFKRQSSYEQYF,TGTGCCAGCAGTGACTTTAAACGACAGTCCTCCTACGAGCAGTACTTC
.,.,TRBV7-8,TRBJ2-3,CASSLGLAGGTDTQYF,TGTGCCAGCAGCTTAGGTCTGGCAGGGGGCACAGATACGCAGTATTTT
TRBD1,.,TRBV6-6,TRBJ2-7,CASSTGGEQYF,TGTGCCAGCAGCACAGGGGGCGAGCAGTACTTC
TRBD2,.,TRBV7-8,TRBJ2-2,CASSPNSGGLNTGELFF,TGTGCCAGCAGCCCCAACAGCGGGGGGCTGAACACCGGGGAGCTGTTTTTT
TRBD2,.,TRBV2,TRBJ2-5,CASSEDLGGGDQETQYF,TGTGCCAGCAGTGAAGATTTGGGCGGGGGGGACCAAGAGACCCAGTACTTC
TRBD2,.,TRBV15,TRBJ2-7,CATSRVGLAGEQYF,TGTGCCACCAGCAGAGTCGGACTAGCGGGCGAGCAGTACTTC
.,.,TRBV5-4,TRBJ1-2,CASSPESNYGYTF,TGTGCCAGCAGCCCGGAGTCGAACTATGGCTACACCTTC
.,once,TRBV29-1,TRBJ2-5,CSVEVRDGVSETQYF,TGCAGCGTTGAAGTGCGGGACGGGGTGAGCGAGACCCAGTACTTC